This TCR beta chain was captured in a study of response to subunit inactivated influenza vaccine. Comments on this clonotype: As yet, its antigen is unknown.

TCRdb recomputed calls from the RT-PCR reads with MiXCR, one row per CDR3 protein. The sample gives hundreds of thousands of distinct CDR3 sequences, roughly 8.2% of which show up once; under 15% is in the top ten. The J segment lost 6 bases and the V segment lost 2 bases, leaving 9 bases of the junction unmatched. The length of the CDR3 is 15 residues. The germline V gene encodes CDR1 MDHEN and CDR2 SYDVKM. Study-wide findings and caveats: The authors suggested that every seasonal influenza vaccination recruits few new T cells.

The chain has TRBV28 and TRBJ2-7; 8 nucleotides line up with TRBD2. This clonotype was obtained from a man between 50 and 75 years old who received an inactivated influenza vaccine. Sequencing was performed on PBMCs from blood, taken 23 to 25 months after vaccination. The CDR3 nucleotides are TGTGCCAGCAGTTTAGGAGCGGGAGTAACCACCGAGCAGTACTTC. Its protein is CASSLGAGVTTEQYF.